This entry concerns a single TCR beta chain. Its antigen is not identified. This sample is part of a study of response to subunit inactivated influenza vaccine. V was clipped by 1 base and J by 4 bases, with 7 bases between them. Germline V CDR1 and CDR2: LGHDT, YNNKEL (reference sequence). The length of the CDR3 is 13 residues. Study conclusions and caveats: It was suggested by the authors that few new T cells are recruited by each seasonal influenza vaccination.

One entry per CDR3 protein, called by TCRdb with MiXCR from the RT-PCR reads. The sample records a few hundred thousand distinct CDR3 sequences, roughly 22% being singletons. This sample comprised PBMCs from blood, obtained approximately 20 months after vaccination. V usage is TRBV3-1 and J usage is TRBJ1-2; no definite D call. The sequence derives from a man between 50 and 69 years old who received an inactivated influenza vaccine. The CDR3 reads CASSQAGRYGYTF. Here the CDR3 DNA reads TGTGCCAGCAGCCAAGCTGGACGCTATGGCTACACCTTC.